Below, 22 T cell receptor beta chains from the same sample are listed, as sequenced in a study of regulatory T cells in long-lasting Graves disease. Stated time point: persistent/refractory GD, antithyroid drugs over 5 years with positive TRAb. Extracted PBMC RNA gave rise to the TCR library. iRepertoire HTBI primers and Arm-PCR of CDR3 regions built TCR beta libraries. Each CDR3 protein gets one entry after TCRdb re-called the multiplex PCR reads with MiXCR. The sample lists 450,000 or so distinct CDR3 sequences, about 20% occurring once. The source material was peripheral blood mononuclear cells (PBMCs), sampled when the disease was refractory, from a patient treated with antithyroid drugs. The receptor source for this set is a female donor with Graves disease.

The table lists this clonotype with many counts. The gene calls are TRBV2 and TRBJ2-7, with D tentatively TRBD2 (6 bases). V dropped 8 bases and J dropped 0 bases, with 14 bases sitting between them. CDR3 length: 14 amino acids. Looked up from germline, CDR1 is SNHLY and CDR2 is FYNNEI. The CDR3 protein is CASRYGTVSYEQYF. The DNA for the CDR3 is TGTGCCAGCCGGTACGGGACTGTCTCCTACGAGCAGTACTTC.

This clonotype was recorded many times. The V and J genes are TRBV11-2 and TRBJ1-5; D is possibly TRBD1 (5 bases). Trimming removed 6 bases at V and 6 bases at J, with 15 bases between. Germline loops: CDR1 SGHAT, CDR2 FQNNGV. CDR3 length: 14 residues. The CDR3 coding sequence is TGTGCCAGCAGTCACGGGACCCTCGGTCAGCCCCAGCATTTT. The encoded protein is CASSHGTLGQPQHF.

This clonotype was observed at least ten times. The gene calls are TRBV12-3 or TRBV12-4 and TRBJ1-4; D uncertain. The length of the CDR3 is 13 residues. V lost 6 bases and J lost 0, with 5 bases in between. CDR3 in DNA: TGTGCCAGCAGCTTTTCAACTAATGAAAAACTGTTTTTT. The encoded protein is CASSFSTNEKLFF.

This clonotype was seen only once. The germline gene is not matched at one end of the junction; a read error may be the cause. The chain links TRBV7-9 to TRBJ1-5; perhaps TRBD1 as D (5 bases). Looked up from germline, CDR1 is SEHNR and CDR2 is FQNEAQ (reference sequence). The CDR3 covers 14 residues. In nucleotides, the CDR3 is TGTGCCAGCACCTTAACCGGGGCCAATCAGCCCCAGCATTTT. It yields the protein CASTLTGANQPQHF.

The CDR3 region has the DNA TGTGCCAGCAGCCAAGATTGGCCTCCCGCGGAGCAGTACTTC. It is translated as CASSQDWPPAEQYF. The chain employs TRBV3-1 and TRBJ2-7, with D unclear. Germline-derived CDR1 and CDR2 are LGHDT and YNNKEL (reference sequence). This CDR3 has 14 residues. V shed 0 bases and J shed 7 bases, with 13 bases lying between them.

The genes are TRBV29-1 and TRBJ2-7, with 8 bases matching TRBD1. The ends lost 7 bases at V and 6 bases at J; junction bases unmatched: 11. This CDR3 is built from 13 residues. CDR1 SQVTM and CDR2 ANQGSEA come from the germline V gene. The CDR3 nucleotides are TGCAGCGCCCCCTCCCTAGGACAGGGCGAGCAGTACTTC. This sequence encodes CSAPSLGQGEQYF.

Concerning this clonotype itself: Given the absence of the conserved phenylalanine or tryptophan at the CDR3 end, a read error is likely. The chain has TRBV29-1 and TRBJ1-1, with 7 bases fitting TRBD1. The CDR3 length is 14 residues. V lost 7 bases to trimming and J lost 8 bases; unmatched junction nucleotides: 16. CDR1 is SQVTM and CDR2 is ANQGSEA in the germline V gene. The CDR3 here is CSASDGTDSSEAFS. As DNA, the CDR3 is TGCAGCGCGTCTGACGGGACAGACTCGTCAGAAGCTTTCTCT.

This clonotype was found a few times. The chain combines TRBV6-2 or TRBV6-3 with TRBJ1-5; D is unclear. The CDR3 sequence is 14 residues long. Per germline, CDR1 MNHEY and CDR2 SVGEGT. Between the trimmed V and J ends, which lost 0 bases and 4 bases, there was a span of 7 bases. The CDR3 reads CASSYSPTNQPQHF. CDR3 sequence (DNA): TGTGCCAGCAGTTACTCGCCTACAAATCAGCCCCAGCATTTT.

This clonotype was observed a few times. The CDR3 reads CASSEAGMPGSYEQYF. The CDR3 nucleotides are TGTGCCAGCAGTGAAGCAGGGATGCCGGGCTCCTACGAGCAGTACTTC. V and J are TRBV2 and TRBJ2-7; D gene ambiguous. The V gene lost 0 bases and the J gene lost 0 bases, with 12 bases spanning the gap. The CDR3 consists of 16 residues. CDR1 and CDR2 (germline): SNHLY, FYNNEI.

This clonotype was recorded many times. The gene calls are TRBV20-1 and TRBJ1-4; D is undetermined. The CDR3 loop spans 12 amino acids. V was shortened by 0 bases and J by 4 bases, with 3 bases between the two germline ends. CDR1 is DFQATT, CDR2 SNEGSKA, per germline (reference sequence). In nucleotides, the CDR3 is TGCAGTGCTAGAGATGGTAATGAAAAACTGTTTTTT. Its translation: CSARDGNEKLFF.

This clonotype showed up many times. The CDR3 loop reads CASSGGRGETQYF. The CDR3 bases are TGTGCCAGCAGCGGGGGGAGGGGAGAGACCCAGTACTTC. This sequence joins TRBV11-2 and TRBJ2-5; 7 positions match TRBD2. Trimming at V came to 5 bases and at J to 4 bases, leaving 4 bases not matched to a gene. Germline V CDR1 and CDR2: SGHAT, FQNNGV. The CDR3 totals 13 residues.

A word on this clonotype: One junction end disagrees with the germline gene, perhaps due to a read error. This chain links TRBV5-1 with TRBJ1-6, with 7 bases that match TRBD1. CDR3 size: 15 residues. Germline CDR1 reads SGHRS; CDR2 reads YFSETQ. CDR3 in DNA: TGTGCCAGCAGCTTGAACCCAGGGGGTAATTCACCCCTCCACTTT. Encoded protein: CASSLNPGGNSPLHF.

Notes on this clonotype: One end of the junction fails to match germline, which may point to a read error. The CDR3 sequence is CASKGYRDNTEELFF. CDR3 coding DNA: TGTGCCAGTAAGGGGTACAGGGACAACACCGAGGAGCTGTTTTTT. The genes are TRBV7-9 and TRBJ2-2, with D perhaps TRBD1 (6 bases). The germline gives CDR1 SEHNR, CDR2 FQNEAQ (reference sequence). This CDR3 region has 15 residues.

There are a few counts of this clonotype. The chain combines TRBV30 with TRBJ1-1, with D unresolved. This CDR3 is built from 14 residues. V was pared by 1 base and J by 0 bases, with 9 bases between. Germline V gene data show CDR1 as GTSNPN and CDR2 as SVGIG (reference sequence). The CDR3 protein is CAWSANIMNTEAFF. CDR3 nucleotide sequence: TGTGCCTGGAGTGCCAATATCATGAACACTGAAGCTTTCTTT.

This clonotype was observed a handful of times. The junction and the germline gene differ at one end; a read error may be behind it. The chain uses TRBV6-1 and TRBJ1-4; no firm D call. The CDR3 length is 13 residues. Germline CDR1 reads MNHNS; CDR2 reads SASEGT. CDR3 sequence (DNA): TGTGCCAGCAGAACGGCCATTAATGAAAGACTGTTTTTT. Its translation: CASRTAINERLFF.

This chain joins TRBV29-1 and TRBJ2-7, with D perhaps assigned TRBD1 or TRBD2 (5 bases each). Germline V CDR1 and CDR2: SQVTM, ANQGSEA. The CDR3 is made up of 15 amino acids. V dropped 0 bases and J dropped 2 bases, with 14 bases sitting between them. The CDR3 protein is CSVEDRGSATYEQYF. The CDR3 DNA follows: TGCAGCGTTGAAGATCGGGGCAGTGCAACCTACGAGCAGTACTTC.

This clonotype was observed many times. V and J are TRBV12-3 or TRBV12-4 and TRBJ1-1; a weak D match, TRBD1 (5 bases). Trimming stripped 3 bases from V and 1 base from J, with 18 bases between. The length of the CDR3 is 17 residues. CDR3 region: CASSFGGEIQRNTEAFF. CDR3 nucleotides: TGTGCCAGCAGTTTCGGGGGGGAGATTCAGAGGAACACTGAAGCTTTCTTT.

This clonotype appeared a few times. This chain links TRBV30 with TRBJ1-5; the D gene is possibly TRBD1 (6 bases). Germline V gene sequence: CDR1 GTSNPN, CDR2 SVGIG (reference sequence). The CDR3 sequence is 14 residues long. Deletions cut 0 bases from V and 7 bases from J, with 13 bases between. The CDR3 protein is CAWSVPDRSQPQHF. The CDR3 DNA sequence: TGTGCCTGGAGTGTCCCCGACAGGTCCCAGCCCCAGCATTTT.

The V call is TRBV19, the J call TRBJ1-2; D is possibly TRBD1 (6 bases). This CDR3 has 15 amino acids. Trimming took off 0 bases at V and 12 bases at J, with 20 bases between the two ends. Germline V gives CDR1 LNHDA, CDR2 SQIVND (reference sequence). The CDR3 coding sequence is TGTGCCAGTAGTATAGATCCGGGGGCGTCGGTAGGAAACACCTTC. Protein sequence: CASSIDPGASVGNTF.

There are a few counts of this clonotype. The V and J genes are TRBV9 and TRBJ2-6; D is undetermined. Germline lookup yields CDR1 SGDLS and CDR2 YYNGEE. The CDR3 runs 15 residues. Trimming removed 9 bases at V and 0 bases at J, with 13 bases between. The CDR3 DNA is TGTGCCACCTCCGACCGGAGCTCTGGGGCCAACGTCCTGACTTTC. Protein: CATSDRSSGANVLTF.

This clonotype appeared once. A much bigger clone sits one base away, suggesting this may be a read error. The CDR3 loop reads CASSRNGGVTQYF. The DNA of the CDR3 is TGTGCCAGCAGCCGTAATGGGGGTGTGACCCAGTACTTC. The V and J genes are TRBV7-3 and TRBJ2-5, with D possibly being TRBD1 or TRBD2 (5 bases each). The CDR3 totals 13 residues. Germline V CDR1 and CDR2: SGHTA, FQGTGA. The germline V and J ends were trimmed by 5 bases and 7 bases, with 14 bases remaining between them.

In this sample, this clonotype turned up many times. Sequence at one end of the junction differs from germline and may be a read error. V is TRBV28 and J is TRBJ1-1; TRBD1 agrees at 10 bases. This CDR3 contains 14 residues. Germline CDR1 and CDR2: MDHEN and SYDVKM. The CDR3 DNA reads TGTGCCAGCAGTCGACAGGGGGCCAACATTGAAGCTTTCTTT. Its translation is CASSRQGANIEAFF.